The rows below give T cell receptor beta chains drawn from one sample of a study of B cell selection in AIRE deficiency. Sequenced by immunoSEQ multiplex PCR; TCRdb stores in-frame clones only, minus some. This table holds about 25,000 clones, 95% to 96% found once. Sequencing was done on a sample of CD4+CD127+ conventional T cells sorted from PBMCs. The receptors come from a human donor in good health. The CDR3 runs from the conserved cysteine through the conserved F or W. D genes are given only for firm matches. Clone size, where shown, is once, few, many, or a class for clones that have expanded.

v_gene: TRBV6-6
d_gene: TRBD2
len: 16
abundance: once
j_gene: TRBJ2-1
CDR3aa: CASRGTSGVLNGEQFF
CDR3nt: TGTGCCAGCAGGGGGACTAGCGGGGTCTTGAACGGTGAGCAGTTCTTC

v_gene: TRBV10-2
d_gene: TRBD2
len: 16
abundance: .
j_gene: TRBJ2-1
CDR3aa: CASSVAAGGLYNEQFF
CDR3nt: TGCGCCAGCAGTGTTGCAGCGGGGGGGCTCTACAATGAGCAGTTCTTC

v_gene: TRBV5-1
d_gene: TRBD1
len: 11
abundance: .
j_gene: TRBJ1-1
CDR3aa: CASSRDREAFF
CDR3nt: TGCGCCAGCAGCCGGGACAGAGAAGCTTTCTTT

v_gene: TRBV6-1
d_gene: TRBD2
len: 15
abundance: .
j_gene: TRBJ2-7
CDR3aa: CASSAGTSSTYEQYF
CDR3nt: TGTGCCAGCAGCGCCGGGACTAGCTCCACCTACGAGCAGTACTTC

v_gene: TRBV5-4
d_gene: .
len: 14
abundance: .
j_gene: TRBJ1-6
CDR3aa: CASSLREGYSPLHF
CDR3nt: TGTGCCAGCAGCTTGAGAGAGGGGTACTCACCCCTCCACTTT

v_gene: TRBV27
d_gene: .
len: 14
abundance: .
j_gene: TRBJ2-1
CDR3aa: CASSPRRIYNEQFF
CDR3nt: TGTGCCAGCAGTCCAAGACGGATATACAATGAGCAGTTCTTC

v_gene: TRBV7-9
d_gene: .
len: 15
abundance: .
j_gene: TRBJ2-5
CDR3aa: CASSLVRGAPETQYF
CDR3nt: TGTGCCAGCAGCTTAGTACGAGGGGCACCGGAGACCCAGTACTTC

v_gene: TRBV7-9
d_gene: .
len: 15
abundance: .
j_gene: TRBJ2-7
CDR3aa: CASSLTGTGVHEQYF
CDR3nt: TGTGCCAGCAGTTTAACCGGGACGGGCGTCCACGAGCAGTACTTC

v_gene: TRBV19
d_gene: .
len: 18
abundance: once
j_gene: TRBJ1-5
CDR3aa: CASSPPWEGRAYYQPQHF
CDR3nt: TGTGCCAGTAGTCCCCCTTGGGAGGGGAGGGCTTATTATCAGCCCCAGCATTTT

v_gene: TRBV11-2
d_gene: .
len: 13
abundance: .
j_gene: TRBJ2-1
CDR3aa: CASSARVAREQFF
CDR3nt: TGTGCCAGCAGCGCCCGAGTGGCACGCGAGCAGTTCTTC

v_gene: TRBV2
d_gene: .
len: 14
abundance: .
j_gene: TRBJ1-3
CDR3aa: CASSDRVSGNTIYF
CDR3nt: TGTGCCAGCAGTGACCGGGTTTCTGGAAACACCATATATTTT

v_gene: TRBV7-9
d_gene: TRBD2
len: 15
abundance: .
j_gene: TRBJ2-1
CDR3aa: CASSLSGSVANEQFF
CDR3nt: TGTGCCAGCAGCTTAAGCGGGAGTGTAGCAAATGAGCAGTTCTTC

v_gene: TRBV7-9
d_gene: .
len: 14
abundance: .
j_gene: TRBJ1-2
CDR3aa: CASSFGPRNYGYTF
CDR3nt: TGTGCCAGCAGCTTCGGACCGCGAAACTATGGCTACACCTTC

v_gene: TRBV19
d_gene: .
len: 13
abundance: .
j_gene: TRBJ1-1
CDR3aa: CASSKQGGTEAFF
CDR3nt: TGTGCCAGTAGTAAACAGGGAGGGACTGAAGCTTTCTTT

v_gene: TRBV15
d_gene: TRBD2
len: 16
abundance: .
j_gene: TRBJ2-5
CDR3aa: CATSSIAGSIGETQYF
CDR3nt: TGTGCCACCAGTAGCATAGCGGGGTCGATAGGGGAGACCCAGTACTTC

v_gene: TRBV11-2
d_gene: .
len: 15
abundance: .
j_gene: TRBJ2-1
CDR3aa: CASSLDVGSHNEQFF
CDR3nt: TGTGCCAGCAGCTTAGACGTGGGCTCCCACAATGAGCAGTTCTTC

v_gene: TRBV10-1
d_gene: .
len: 13
abundance: .
j_gene: TRBJ1-2
CDR3aa: CASREDSVSGYTF
CDR3nt: TGCGCCAGCAGAGAAGACAGCGTTTCGGGCTACACCTTC

v_gene: TRBV6-5
d_gene: .
len: 14
abundance: .
j_gene: TRBJ1-3
CDR3aa: CASSETGYVNTIYF
CDR3nt: TGCGCCAGCAGCGAGACAGGTTACGTAAACACCATATATTTT

v_gene: TRBV7-6
d_gene: .
len: 15
abundance: .
j_gene: TRBJ2-6
CDR3aa: CASSLVFSGANVLTF
CDR3nt: TGTGCCAGCAGCTTAGTTTTCTCTGGGGCCAACGTCCTGACTTTC

v_gene: TRBV2
d_gene: .
len: 15
abundance: .
j_gene: TRBJ1-2
CDR3aa: CASFPRTQGTYGYTF
CDR3nt: TGTGCCAGCTTTCCCCGGACACAGGGCACCTATGGCTACACCTTC

v_gene: TRBV6-1
d_gene: .
len: 11
abundance: .
j_gene: TRBJ2-7
CDR3aa: CASRSGSEQYF
CDR3nt: TGTGCCAGCAGATCAGGGTCCGAGCAGTACTTC

v_gene: TRBV6-1
d_gene: .
len: 13
abundance: .
j_gene: TRBJ2-3
CDR3aa: CASRLTSTDTQYF
CDR3nt: TGTGCCAGCAGACTGACTAGCACAGATACGCAGTATTTT

v_gene: TRBV6-5
d_gene: .
len: 12
abundance: .
j_gene: TRBJ2-3
CDR3aa: CASRGSQVVEYF
CDR3nt: TGTGCCAGCAGGGGCAGTCAAGTAGTTGAGTATTTT

v_gene: TRBV5-1
d_gene: .
len: 11
abundance: .
j_gene: TRBJ1-2
CDR3aa: CASSFDSGYTF
CDR3nt: TGCGCCAGCAGCTTCGACAGTGGCTACACCTTC

v_gene: TRBV6-6
d_gene: TRBD1
len: 14
abundance: .
j_gene: TRBJ2-5
CDR3aa: CASSWDRGQETQYF
CDR3nt: TGTGCCAGCAGTTGGGACAGGGGTCAGGAGACCCAGTACTTC